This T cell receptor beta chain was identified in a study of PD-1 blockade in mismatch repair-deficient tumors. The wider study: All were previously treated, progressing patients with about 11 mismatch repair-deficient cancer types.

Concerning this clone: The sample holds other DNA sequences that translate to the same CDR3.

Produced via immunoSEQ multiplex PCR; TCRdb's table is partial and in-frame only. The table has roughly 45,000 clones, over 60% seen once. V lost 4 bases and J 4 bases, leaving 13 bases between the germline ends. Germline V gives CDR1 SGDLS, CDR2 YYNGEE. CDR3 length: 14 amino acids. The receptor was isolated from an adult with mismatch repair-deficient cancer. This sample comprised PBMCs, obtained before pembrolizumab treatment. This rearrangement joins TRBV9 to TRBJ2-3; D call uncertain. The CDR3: CASSRFDGADTQYF. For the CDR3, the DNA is TGTGCCAGCAGCCGATTTGACGGAGCAGATACGCAGTATTTT.